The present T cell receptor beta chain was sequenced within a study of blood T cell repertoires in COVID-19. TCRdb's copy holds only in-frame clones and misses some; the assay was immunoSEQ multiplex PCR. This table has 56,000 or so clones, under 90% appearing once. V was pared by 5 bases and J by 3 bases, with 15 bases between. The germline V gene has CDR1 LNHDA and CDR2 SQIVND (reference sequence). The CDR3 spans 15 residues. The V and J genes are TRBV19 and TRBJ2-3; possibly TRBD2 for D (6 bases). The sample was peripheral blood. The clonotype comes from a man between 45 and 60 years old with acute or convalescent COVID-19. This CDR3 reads CASSEGVRGTDTQYF. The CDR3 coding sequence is TGTGCCAGTAGTGAAGGGGTACGGGGGACAGATACGCAGTATTTT.